The sample holds many counts of the clone carrying this TCR beta chain. Antigen unknown. The missing CDR3 end, 3 residues past where the read stops, is filled in from the germline J gene. Only in-frame clones appear in the TCRdb table, and some are missing; sequencing was by immunoSEQ multiplex PCR. The table lists 20,000 to 25,000 clones, no singletons, with 2% to 2.5% in the top ten. The sample is drawn from a study of T cell clonality in common variable immunodeficiency. Reduced serum IgG, IgA and/or IgM plus specific antibody deficiency defined CVID. CVID subjects had received replacement immunoglobulin for at least one year. CDR3 length: 17 amino acids. The V segment lost 1 base and the J segment 5 bases; nucleotides outside the gene matches: 9. Germline V CDR1 and CDR2: SGHRS, YFSETQ. Overall study findings and caveats: In common variable immunodeficiency, TCR beta chains reportedly carried fewer deletions and N-nucleotide insertions. Repertoire-complication correlations in CVID were limited by patient heterogeneity.

The clonotype comes from a human donor with common variable immunodeficiency. The genes are TRBV5-1 and TRBJ2-2, with TRBD1 matching over 9 bases. The sequencing input was peripheral blood mononuclear cells. The CDR3 spells CASSLFPLDRGTGELFF. The covered CDR3 bases are TGCGCCAGCAGCTTGTTTCCCCTAGACAGGGGGACCGGGGAG.